The TCR beta chain under discussion was sequenced for a study of human T cells and chemical hapten exposure. About the study: 2% DPC was applied to about 2 cm by about 2 cm of upper inner arm skin for sensitization.

Study conclusions and caveats: There were significantly more large CDR3 similarity clusters among expanded TCRs than among controls.

As for time point: pre-sensitization, week 0. The treatment denotes: therapeutic diphenylcyclopropenone sensitization with weekly scalp DPC. The germline V gene encodes CDR1 SGHTA and CDR2 FQGNSA. Germline trimming cut 1 base from V and 4 bases from J; bases unmatched to any gene: 6. CDR3 length equals 16 residues. The study used a library that attached unique molecular identifiers to individual cDNA molecules. TCRdb reprocessed the RACE reads with MiXCR, giving one entry per CDR3 protein. The sample holds over 85,000 distinct CDR3 sequences; about a tenth are singletons and the top ten take about 3.1%. There are a few counts of this clonotype. Its antigen is unidentified.

Sequenced here: whole blood, sampled in connection with sensitization to the hapten diphenylcyclopropenone (DPC). This TCR came from a woman in her sixties with alopecia areata. Some clones in this sample may be carry-over from other donors' samples. The J gene is TRBJ2-7, the V gene TRBV7-2; 11 bases align to TRBD2. This chain's CDR3 is CASSLVSGGAGYEQYF. DNA of the CDR3: TGTGCCAGCAGCTTAGTTAGCGGGGGGGCCGGGTACGAGCAGTACTTC.